The clone carrying this T cell receptor beta chain was observed a handful of times. Its antigen is not identified. Template switching introduced a universal primer site, and the cDNA bore unique molecular identifiers. In TCRdb, the 5' RACE reads were re-called with MiXCR into one record per CDR3 protein. This table has around 490,000 distinct CDR3 sequences, around an eighth appearing once. The CDR3 has 14 amino acids. V lost 5 bases and J 0 bases, leaving 7 bases between the germline ends. Germline CDR1 is MDHEN and CDR2 is SYDVKM. This record comes from a study of identical twins. Regarding the study as a whole: Alpha sequences that were out-of-frame and twin-shared showed an excess of low generation probability.

These data also featured in a second study, about yellow fever vaccine responses in identical twins.

The specimen was CD4+ T cells sorted from blood. The receptor was derived from a woman between 18 and 29 years old in good health. The V gene is TRBV28, the J gene TRBJ1-4; D unclear. The DNA for the CDR3 is TGTGCCAGCAGTATCCCCGCAACTAATGAAAAACTGTTTTTT. Translated: CASSIPATNEKLFF.